One and the same sample provided the 7 T cell receptor beta chains below, sequenced in a study of Ad26.COV2.S vaccination and SARS-CoV-2 variants (dated by TCRdb to the early 2020s). The library was made by the immunoSEQ multiplex PCR assay. In TCRdb, the immuneACCESS table is reduced to in-frame sequences with V and J assigned. These tables do not hold every clone; where another copy was compared, an unresolved V gene accounts for under half, and the others remain unexplained. The sample table holds hundreds of thousands of clones, of which about 89% were seen once. About 1.5% of the sample belongs to the ten largest clones. The treatment or condition tag for this specimen amounts to: roughly 18 received Ad26.COV2.S at low or high dose, single or two shots; about 5 received placebo; per-sample allocation not given. Repertoires of vaccine and placebo recipients were sequenced from samples collected on day 63 after the first injection.

Material: peripheral blood, obtained in a trial of Ad26.COV2.S vaccine versus placebo. The receptors shown here come from a person between 18 and 59 years old who received the Ad26.COV2.S COVID-19 vaccine or a placebo.

V gene TRBV7-2 combines with J gene TRBJ2-2; 9 bases fit TRBD2. Germline CDR1 reads SGHTA; CDR2 reads FQGNSA. The CDR3 sequence is 16 residues long. J was trimmed by 5 bases and V by 4 bases; bases with no gene match: 8. The CDR3 coding sequence is TGTGCCAGCAGCTCCGTAGCGGGAGTGGTGACCGGGGAGCTGTTTTTT. Amino acid sequence: CASSSVAGVVTGELFF.

The rearrangement joins TRBV7-2 to TRBJ2-3, with 8 bases fitting TRBD2. Germline V gene sequence: CDR1 SGHTA, CDR2 FQGNSA. The CDR3 is 14 residues long. With V trimmed by 5 bases and J by 4 bases, 5 bases remained unmatched. CDR3 protein: CASSQQAGADTQYF. DNA for the CDR3: TGTGCCAGCAGCCAACAAGCGGGAGCAGATACGCAGTATTTT.

V and J are TRBV5-4 and TRBJ2-5; 13 positions match TRBD2. The J segment lost 5 bases and the V segment lost 4 bases, leaving 8 bases of the junction unmatched. This CDR3 has 16 residues. CDR1 is SGHNT, CDR2 YYREEE, per germline (reference sequence). The CDR3 here is CASSGTSGVWDETQYF. The CDR3 DNA reads TGTGCCAGCAGCGGGACTAGCGGGGTGTGGGATGAGACCCAGTACTTC.

The genes are TRBV19 and TRBJ2-1; weak D call: TRBD2 (5 bases). The V end was cut by 4 bases, the J end by 0 bases, with 10 bases between. Germline CDR1 and CDR2: LNHDA and SQIVND (reference sequence). The CDR3 has 15 amino acids. As DNA, the CDR3 is TGTGCCAGTAGTACTCGGAGGAGCTCCTACAATGAGCAGTTCTTC. Protein sequence: CASSTRRSSYNEQFF.

V gene TRBV12-5 combines with J gene TRBJ2-7; 11 nucleotides match TRBD2. The trim removed 5 bases at V and 4 bases at J, leaving 7 bases unmatched. The V gene's germline CDR1 is LGHNT and CDR2 FRNRAP. The CDR3 has 15 amino acids. The CDR3 DNA is TGTGCTAGTGGTCTCGGCGGGACTAGCGGATACGAGCAGTACTTC. Translation: CASGLGGTSGYEQYF.

V usage is TRBV6-5 and J usage is TRBJ1-1; tentatively, D is TRBD1 (5 bases). CDR1 and CDR2 from the germline V gene are MNHEY and SVGAGI. The CDR3 is made up of 13 amino acids. The V and J ends lost 6 bases and 4 bases respectively, with 12 bases between them. The CDR3 DNA follows: TGTGCCAGCAGCGGGGGGGGTCCCACTGAAGCTTTCTTT. It codes for CASSGGGPTEAFF.

V usage is TRBV24-1 and J usage is TRBJ2-5, with a weak D call TRBD2 (6 bases). The CDR3 consists of 14 residues. From germline, CDR1 is KGHDR and CDR2 SFDVKD. The V end lost 5 bases, the J end lost 1 base, and 10 bases lay between the germline ends. CDR3: CATSGGVTQETQYF. The CDR3 DNA follows: TGTGCCACCAGTGGCGGGGTGACCCAAGAGACCCAGTACTTC.